Here is one TCR beta chain with its context. This sample was taken from a study of identical twins. TCRdb passed the 5' RACE reads through MiXCR, listing each CDR3 protein once. The sample comprises some 500,000 distinct CDR3 sequences, roughly 9.5% of which are singletons, and more than 2.5% rests with the top ten. The germline gives CDR1 LNHDA, CDR2 SQIVND (reference sequence). The CDR3 has 16 residues. V trimming: 6 bases; J trimming: 4 bases; junction bases outside the gene matches: 13. These data were likewise used in another study, on yellow fever vaccine responses in identical twins.

The TCR originated in a woman between 18 and 29 years old in good health. The rearrangement uses TRBV19 and TRBJ2-5; 8 bases are shared with TRBD2. The sequencing sample was made of PBMCs. CDR3 nucleotides: TGTGCCAGTAGCCTAAGCAAGCGGGGGATCGGAGAGACCCAGTACTTC. Protein: CASSLSKRGIGETQYF. Supplemented by reference TRBV19 and TRBJ2-5, the full variable domain reads DGGITQSPKYLFRKEGQNVTLSCEQNLNHDAMYWYRQDPGQGLRLIYYSQIVNDFQKGDIAEGYSVSREKKESFPLTVTSAQKNPTAFYLCASSLSKRGIGETQYFGPGTRLLVL.